This entry lists 2 T cell receptor beta chains sequenced from one sample in a study of early T cells in non-severe SARS-CoV-2 infection. A single record per CDR3 protein comes from TCRdb applying MiXCR to the 5' RACE reads. The sample yields tens of thousands of distinct CDR3 sequences, 20% seen once. This specimen was whole blood, taken at baseline. The receptor set was obtained from an adult who was a healthcare worker with PCR-confirmed SARS-CoV-2 infection or an uninfected control (not recorded which).

The chain couples TRBV20-1 to TRBJ2-2; a possible D gene is TRBD1 (5 bases). The length of the CDR3 is 16 residues. The germline CDR1 and CDR2 sequences are DFQATT and SNEGSKA (reference sequence). Trimming took off 1 base at V and 1 base at J, with 13 bases between the two ends. DNA of the CDR3: TGCAGTGCTAGAGCCAGGGTGGGGCAGAACACCGGGGAGCTGTTTTTT. As protein: CSARARVGQNTGELFF.

The CDR3 DNA reads TGCAGTGCAGGGGCAGTGGGGGAGCAGTACTTC. It codes for CSAGAVGEQYF. This chain links TRBV20-1 with TRBJ2-7, with D possibly TRBD1 on 5 matching bases. This CDR3 has 11 residues. With 6 bases removed from V and 7 bases from J, the gap between germline ends came to 13 bases. Germline V gives CDR1 DFQATT, CDR2 SNEGSKA (reference sequence).